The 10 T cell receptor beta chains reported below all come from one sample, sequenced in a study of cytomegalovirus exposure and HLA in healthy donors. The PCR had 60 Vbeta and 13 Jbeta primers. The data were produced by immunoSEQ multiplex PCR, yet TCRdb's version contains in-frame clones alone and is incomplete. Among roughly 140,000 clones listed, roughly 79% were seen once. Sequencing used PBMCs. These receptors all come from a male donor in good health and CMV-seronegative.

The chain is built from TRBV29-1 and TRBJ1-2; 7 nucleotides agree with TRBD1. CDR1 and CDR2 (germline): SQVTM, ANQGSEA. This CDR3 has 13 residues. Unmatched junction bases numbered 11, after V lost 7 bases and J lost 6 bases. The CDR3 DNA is TGCAGCGCCACAGGGGCTGGGGGTCATGGCTACACCTTC. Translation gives CSATGAGGHGYTF.

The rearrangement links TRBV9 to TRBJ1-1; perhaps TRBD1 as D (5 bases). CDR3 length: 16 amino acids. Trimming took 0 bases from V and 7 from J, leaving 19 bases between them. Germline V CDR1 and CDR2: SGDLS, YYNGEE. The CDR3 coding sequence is TGTGCCAGCAGCGTAGGGGTTTCATTGCAGGGCGTTGAAGCTTTCTTT. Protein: CASSVGVSLQGVEAFF.

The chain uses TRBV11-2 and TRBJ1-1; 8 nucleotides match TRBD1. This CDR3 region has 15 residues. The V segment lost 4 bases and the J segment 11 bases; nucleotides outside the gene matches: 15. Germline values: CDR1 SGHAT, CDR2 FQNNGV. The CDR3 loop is CASSSQGGGGSRAFF. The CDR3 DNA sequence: TGTGCCAGCAGCTCACAGGGGGGGGGCGGGTCTCGGGCTTTCTTT.

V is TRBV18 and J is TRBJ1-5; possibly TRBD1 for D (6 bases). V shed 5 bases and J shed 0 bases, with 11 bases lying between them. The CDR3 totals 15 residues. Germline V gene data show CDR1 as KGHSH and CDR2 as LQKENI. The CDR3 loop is CASSNQGFSNQPQHF. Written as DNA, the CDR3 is TGTGCCAGCTCAAACCAGGGGTTTAGCAATCAGCCCCAGCATTTT. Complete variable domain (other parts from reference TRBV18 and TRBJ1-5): NAGVMQNPRHLVRRRGQEARLRCSPMKGHSHVYWYRQLPEEGLKFMVYLQKENIIDESGMPKERFSAEFPKEGPSILRIQQVVRGDSAAYFCASSNQGFSNQPQHFGDGTRLSIL.

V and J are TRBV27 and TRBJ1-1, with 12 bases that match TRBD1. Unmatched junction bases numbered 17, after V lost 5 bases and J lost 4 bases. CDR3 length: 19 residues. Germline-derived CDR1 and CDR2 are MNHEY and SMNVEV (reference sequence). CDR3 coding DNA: TGTGCCAGCAGTCCAACCGGGACAGGGGGCCATTTGTTGATCACTGAAGCTTTCTTT. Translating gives CASSPTGTGGHLLITEAFF.

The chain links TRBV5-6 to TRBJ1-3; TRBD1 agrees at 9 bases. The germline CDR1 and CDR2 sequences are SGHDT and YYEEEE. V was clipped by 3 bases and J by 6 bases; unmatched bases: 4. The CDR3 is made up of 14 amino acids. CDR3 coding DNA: TGTGCCAGCAGCTGGGGACAGGGAGAAAACACCATATATTTT. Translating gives CASSWGQGENTIYF.

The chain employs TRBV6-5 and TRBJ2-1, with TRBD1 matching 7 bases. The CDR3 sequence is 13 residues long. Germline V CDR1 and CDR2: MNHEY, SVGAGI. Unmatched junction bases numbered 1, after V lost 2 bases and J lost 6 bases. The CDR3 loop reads CASSYGDSNEQFF. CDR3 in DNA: TGTGCCAGCAGTTACGGGGACAGCAATGAGCAGTTCTTC.

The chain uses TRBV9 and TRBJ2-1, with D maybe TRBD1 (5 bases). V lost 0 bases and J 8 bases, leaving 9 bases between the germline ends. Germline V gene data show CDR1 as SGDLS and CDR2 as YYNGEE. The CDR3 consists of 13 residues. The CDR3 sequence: CASSVAPGYEQFF. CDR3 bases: TGTGCCAGCAGCGTAGCTCCAGGGTATGAGCAGTTCTTC.

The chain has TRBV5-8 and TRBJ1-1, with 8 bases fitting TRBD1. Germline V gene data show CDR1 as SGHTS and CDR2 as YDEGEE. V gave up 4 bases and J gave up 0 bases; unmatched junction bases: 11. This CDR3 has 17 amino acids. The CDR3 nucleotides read TGTGCCAGCAGCCCACCGGACAGGGTTGCGTTGAACACTGAAGCTTTCTTT. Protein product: CASSPPDRVALNTEAFF.

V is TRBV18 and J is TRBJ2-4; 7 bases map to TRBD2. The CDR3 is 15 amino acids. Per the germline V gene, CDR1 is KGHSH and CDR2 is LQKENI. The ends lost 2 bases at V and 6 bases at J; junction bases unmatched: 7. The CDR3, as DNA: TGTGCCAGCTCACCAAAGTTGGGGGGGGGAAACATTCAGTACTTC. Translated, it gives CASSPKLGGGNIQYF.